The T cell receptor (beta chain) described here comes from a study of blood T cells in healthy people across ages. Regarding the study as a whole: Long-lived donors exceeded aged donors in naive CD4+ cells and diversity.

Worth noting for this clonotype: Its antigen is undetermined.

The CDR3 is 15 residues long. The germline CDR1 and CDR2 sequences are MDHEN and SYDVKM. The V end lost 2 bases, the J end lost 13 bases, and 21 bases lay between the germline ends. For the second PCR, which ran for about 6 to 11 cycles, a sample-barcoded 5' primer and a J-beta primer mix were used. TCRdb ran MiXCR on the 5' RACE reads and lists one entry per CDR3 protein. The repertoire holds some 1 million distinct CDR3 sequences, with roughly 45% as singletons. The sequencing sample was made of blood. This rearrangement joins TRBV28 to TRBJ2-1; D tentatively reads TRBD1 or TRBD2 (7 bases each). This TCR was sampled from a woman aged 55-70 years in good health. As DNA, the CDR3 is TGTGCCAGCAGTTTAAGCAGGGGGGGTAGGGAGGCCCAGTTCTTC. It translates to CASSLSRGGREAQFF.